The TCR beta chain under discussion was sequenced for a study of pediatric ulcerative colitis. Study-wide background: About 7 patients showed pancolitis and two showed left-sided colitis.

CDR1 and CDR2 (germline): GTSNPN, SVGIG (reference sequence). The CDR3 consists of 14 residues. The V end lost 3 bases, the J end lost 0 bases, and 12 bases lay between the germline ends. Details on this clone: Its target is unknown.

The assay was run at survey level. The method was immunoSEQ multiplex PCR; TCRdb's version includes in-frame clones alone and lacks a portion of them. Of tens of thousands of clones in the sample, roughly four fifths were seen once. Study conclusions and caveats: In rectum, acute severe colitis had expanded clones and less diversity.

The chain joins TRBV30 to TRBJ2-7, with D uncertain. This clonotype was sampled from a boy aged 5-17 years with severe ulcerative colitis. Sequencing input: blood. The CDR3 reads CAWSFPESSYEQYF. CDR3 coding DNA: TGTGCCTGGAGCTTTCCTGAGAGCTCCTACGAGCAGTACTTC.